The 28 T cell receptor beta chains given below trace back to one sample, sequenced in a study of identical twins. MiXCR, applied by TCRdb to the 5' RACE reads, yields one record per CDR3 protein. This table has 220,000 or so distinct CDR3 sequences, approximately 7% appearing once. The data also belong to a second study, concerning yellow fever vaccine responses in identical twins.

The sequenced material came from memory (CD45RO+) T cells sorted from blood. The receptors were sampled from a woman aged 18 to 35 in good health.

The V and J genes are TRBV11-2 and TRBJ2-5; the match to TRBD1 covers 10 bases. Germline V gene sequence: CDR1 SGHAT, CDR2 FQNNGV. The CDR3 covers 18 residues. Trimming at V came to 4 bases and at J to 1 base, leaving 12 bases not matched to a gene. CDR3 DNA: TGTGCCAGCAGCTCCAGACCTGGACAGGGGGGCCCCCAAGAGACCCAGTACTTC. Encoded protein: CASSSRPGQGGPQETQYF. The full variable domain, with the rest looked up from reference TRBV11-2 and TRBJ2-5, is EAGVAQSPRYKIIEKRQSVAFWCNPISGHATLYWYQQILGQGPKLLIQFQNNGVVDDSQLPKDRFSAERLKGVDSTLKIQPAKLEDSAVYLCASSSRPGQGGPQETQYFGPGTRLLVL.

This clonotype was counted only a few times. The chain employs TRBV5-1 and TRBJ2-2; no firm D call. This CDR3 spans 15 amino acids. Trimming cost V 0 bases and J 4 bases, with 10 bases left between them. Per the germline V gene, CDR1 is SGHRS and CDR2 is YFSETQ. CDR3: CASSLDVSRTGELFF. The CDR3 nucleotides read TGCGCCAGCAGCTTGGATGTCAGCCGCACCGGGGAGCTGTTTTTT.

This chain connects TRBV2 to TRBJ2-7, with D possibly TRBD1 on 6 matching bases. The V gene's germline CDR1 is SNHLY and CDR2 FYNNEI. Trimming stripped 6 bases from V and 4 bases from J, with 19 bases between. The length of the CDR3 is 15 residues. This CDR3 reads CASRIQGKGRYEQYF. In DNA form, the CDR3 reads TGTGCCAGCAGAATACAGGGAAAAGGTCGATACGAGCAGTACTTC. Full variable domain (outside the CDR3, taken from reference TRBV2 and TRBJ2-7): EPEVTQTPSHQVTQMGQEVILRCVPISNHLYFYWYRQILGQKVEFLVSFYNNEISEKSEIFDDQFSVERPDGSNFTLKIRSTKLEDSAMYFCASRIQGKGRYEQYFGPGTRLTVT.

This clonotype has just a few counts. This chain links TRBV11-2 with TRBJ2-7; D is possibly TRBD2 (5 bases). Trimming removed 1 base at V and 2 bases at J, with 12 bases between. This CDR3 spans 15 amino acids. Germline V gene data show CDR1 as SGHAT and CDR2 as FQNNGV. The CDR3 protein is CASSLGLDSAYEQYF. The CDR3 DNA is TGTGCCAGCAGCTTAGGCCTGGACTCAGCCTACGAGCAGTACTTC.

CDR3 amino acids: CSASRDRAIYEQYV. CDR3 nucleotides: TGCAGTGCTAGCCGGGACAGGGCAATCTACGAGCAGTACGTC. This chain joins TRBV20-1 and TRBJ2-7, with 9 bases fitting TRBD1. With 3 bases clipped from V and 3 bases from J, the junction kept 6 bases outside the gene matches. Germline values: CDR1 DFQATT, CDR2 SNEGSKA (reference sequence). The CDR3 has 14 amino acids.

The gene calls are TRBV9 and TRBJ2-3; D perhaps matches TRBD2 (6 bases). The V gene lost 0 bases and the J gene lost 2 bases, with 13 bases spanning the gap. The CDR3 loop spans 16 amino acids. The germline gives CDR1 SGDLS, CDR2 YYNGEE. The DNA for the CDR3 is TGTGCCAGCAGCGTAGGGGCTAGCGAACACACAGATACGCAGTATTTT. Translating it yields CASSVGASEHTDTQYF. Combining the CDR3 with reference TRBV9 and TRBJ2-3 gives the whole variable domain DSGVTQTPKHLITATGQRVTLRCSPRSGDLSVYWYQQSLDQGLQFLIQYYNGEERAKGNILERFSAQQFPDLHSELNLSSLELGDSALYFCASSVGASEHTDTQYFGPGTRLTVL.

This clonotype was found many times. This chain connects TRBV14 to TRBJ2-1; D may be TRBD2 (5 bases). V shed 2 bases and J shed 5 bases, with 19 bases lying between them. The CDR3 runs 17 residues. Germline V gives CDR1 SGHDN, CDR2 FVKESK. The CDR3 spells CASSQHHPRAPNNEQFF. The CDR3 region has the DNA TGTGCCAGCAGCCAACACCACCCGCGGGCCCCCAACAATGAGCAGTTCTTC. Complete variable domain (other parts from reference TRBV14 and TRBJ2-1): EAGVTQFPSHSVIEKGQTVTLRCDPISGHDNLYWYRRVMGKEIKFLLHFVKESKQDESGMPNNRFLAERTGGTYSTLKVQPAELEDSGVYFCASSQHHPRAPNNEQFFGPGTRLTVL.

V is TRBV24-1 and J is TRBJ1-4; D gene ambiguous. Per germline, CDR1 KGHDR and CDR2 SFDVKD. Trimming took 4 bases from V and 12 from J, leaving 17 bases between them. The CDR3 runs 14 residues. The CDR3 protein is CATSDSGRPSELFF. The CDR3 DNA reads as TGTGCCACCAGTGACTCCGGCAGGCCGTCAGAACTGTTTTTT.

This clonotype was picked up many times. V gene TRBV10-3 combines with J gene TRBJ2-1; D not resolved. This CDR3 has 13 residues. The germline CDR1 and CDR2 sequences are ENHRY and SYGVKD. Between the trimmed V and J ends, which lost 0 bases and 9 bases, there was a span of 9 bases. For the CDR3, the DNA is TGTGCCATCAGTGAGTCCCAGACCGGTGAGCAGTTCTTC. Translated, it gives CAISESQTGEQFF.

The rearrangement uses TRBV28 and TRBJ1-5; the D is unclear. The ends were cut back, 1 base at V and 1 base at J, with 5 bases in the middle. Germline CDR1 reads MDHEN; CDR2 reads SYDVKM. CDR3 length: 14 amino acids. The CDR3 region has the DNA TGTGCCAGCAGTTTATTCGGGAGCAATCAGCCCCAGCATTTT. As protein: CASSLFGSNQPQHF.

This clonotype was recorded at least ten times. J is TRBJ1-5 and V is TRBV3-1; D gene uncertain. Germline values: CDR1 LGHDT, CDR2 YNNKEL (reference sequence). The CDR3 spans 13 residues. The ends were cut back, 6 bases at V and 9 bases at J, with 15 bases in the middle. In nucleotides, the CDR3 is TGTGCCAGCAGTCGCACGGACGAGCGGCCCCAGCATTTT. It encodes CASSRTDERPQHF. The variable domain in full, completed from reference TRBV3-1 and TRBJ1-5, reads DTAVSQTPKYLVTQMGNDKSIKCEQNLGHDTMYWYKQDSKKFLKIMFSYNNKELIINETVPNRFSPKSPDKAHLNLHINSLELGDSAVYFCASSRTDERPQHFGDGTRLSIL.

In the case of this clonotype: The germline gene is not matched at one end of the junction; a read error may be the cause. This rearrangement joins TRBV20-1 to TRBJ2-5, with TRBD2 identical over 8 bases. The CDR3 has 15 amino acids. Germline-derived CDR1 and CDR2 are DFQATT and SNEGSKA (reference sequence). CDR3 coding DNA: TGCTGTGCTAGCATGCCTAGCGGGCGCCAAGAGACCCAGTACTTC. Translating gives CCASMPSGRQETQYF.

The sample holds a few counts of this clonotype. The J gene is TRBJ2-3, the V gene TRBV9, with 13 nucleotides matching TRBD2. V was clipped by 4 bases and J by 4 bases; unmatched bases: 9. CDR1 is SGDLS and CDR2 is YYNGEE in the germline V gene. The CDR3 is made up of 17 amino acids. The CDR3 region has the DNA TGTGCCAGCAGCTCTCGAGGGACTAGCGGGATATCAGATACGCAGTATTTT. Translation gives CASSSRGTSGISDTQYF.

This clonotype appeared a few times. In DNA form, the CDR3 reads TGCAGTGCTAGAGAGCCGGAGACTAGCGAAATCCGTGAGCAGTTCTTC. This translates into CSAREPETSEIREQFF. V is TRBV20-1 and J is TRBJ2-1; TRBD2 matches 8 bases. CDR1 DFQATT and CDR2 SNEGSKA come from the germline V gene (reference sequence). J lost 9 bases, V lost 0 bases, and 13 bases had no gene match. This CDR3 contains 16 residues.

The CDR3 sequence is CASSEMGNHEQYV. The CDR3 DNA is TGCGCCAGCAGTGAGATGGGGAACCACGAGCAGTACGTC. The chain employs TRBV10-2 and TRBJ2-7; D is uncertain. This CDR3 has 13 amino acids. Trimming shortened V by 2 bases and J by 5 bases, and 10 bases separated the two germline ends. CDR1 is WSHSY, CDR2 SAAADI, per germline.

The rearrangement joins TRBV18 to TRBJ1-6, with TRBD1 as a possible D gene (5 bases). The ends were cut back, 3 bases at V and 9 bases at J, with 15 bases in the middle. This CDR3 has 15 residues. The germline V gene encodes CDR1 KGHSH and CDR2 LQKENI. The CDR3, as DNA: TGTGCCAGCTCACCCGAGGCAGGGTGGGCTTCACCCCTCCACTTT. It yields the protein CASSPEAGWASPLHF. Drawing the rest from reference TRBV18 and TRBJ1-6, the complete variable domain is NAGVMQNPRHLVRRRGQEARLRCSPMKGHSHVYWYRQLPEEGLKFMVYLQKENIIDESGMPKERFSAEFPKEGPSILRIQQVVRGDSAAYFCASSPEAGWASPLHFGNGTRLTVT.

This chain uses TRBV29-1 with TRBJ2-3; 7 bases are shared with TRBD1. From germline, CDR1 is SQVTM and CDR2 ANQGSEA. The ends lost 5 bases at V and 0 bases at J; junction bases unmatched: 5. The CDR3 loop spans 14 amino acids. The CDR3 coding sequence is TGCAGCGTTTTCACAGGGGCCAGCACAGATACGCAGTATTTT. Protein product: CSVFTGASTDTQYF.

This clonotype was seen ten or more times. The J gene is TRBJ2-1, the V gene TRBV7-9; 10 bases are a match to TRBD2. V trimming: 6 bases; J trimming: 4 bases; junction bases outside the gene matches: 3. Germline lookup yields CDR1 SEHNR and CDR2 FQNEAQ (reference sequence). The CDR3 covers 14 residues. In nucleotides, the CDR3 is TGTGCCAGCAGGAGCGGGAGGGAATACAATGAGCAGTTCTTC. This encodes CASRSGREYNEQFF. Combining the CDR3 with reference TRBV7-9 and TRBJ2-1 gives the whole variable domain DTGVSQNPRHKITKRGQNVTFRCDPISEHNRLYWYRQTLGQGPEFLTYFQNEAQLEKSRLLSDRFSAERPKGSFSTLEIQRTEQGDSAMYLCASRSGREYNEQFFGPGTRLTVL.

The sample holds a few counts of this clonotype. The chain recombines TRBV5-1 with TRBJ2-1; 11 bases map to TRBD1. Germline lookup yields CDR1 SGHRS and CDR2 YFSETQ. Unmatched junction bases numbered 4, after V lost 2 bases and J lost 3 bases. The CDR3 covers 16 residues. CDR3 DNA sequence: TGCGCCAGCAGCTTACCCGGGACAGGGGGCTACAATGAGCAGTTCTTC. Translation gives CASSLPGTGGYNEQFF.

The gene calls are TRBV5-8 and TRBJ2-7; D remains unclear. CDR1 SGHTS and CDR2 YDEGEE come from the germline V gene. CDR3 size: 13 residues. Trimming removed 4 bases at V and 3 bases at J, with 11 bases between. CDR3 DNA: TGTGCCAGCAGCCAGCAGACGGTCTACGAGCAGTACGTC. Protein product: CASSQQTVYEQYV.

The chain is built from TRBV27 and TRBJ1-1; TRBD1 matches at 10 bases. After removal of 2 bases from V and 6 bases from J, the junction contained 6 bases not matched to a gene. Germline V gives CDR1 MNHEY, CDR2 SMNVEV (reference sequence). The CDR3 runs 15 residues. Here the CDR3 DNA reads TGTGCCAGCAGTTTAGATGGGACAGGGGTACCTGAAGCTTTCTTT. Protein: CASSLDGTGVPEAFF.

This chain uses TRBV5-1 with TRBJ2-7; TRBD1 matches at 10 bases. The J segment lost 1 base and the V segment lost 4 bases, leaving 8 bases of the junction unmatched. The CDR3 covers 16 residues. Germline CDR1 is SGHRS and CDR2 is YFSETQ. The chain's CDR3 is CASSAGRQGASYEQYF. CDR3 sequence (DNA): TGCGCCAGCAGCGCGGGACGACAGGGGGCTTCCTACGAGCAGTACTTC.

This clonotype was recorded many times. V gene TRBV24-1 combines with J gene TRBJ2-3, with 12 bases matching TRBD2. With V trimmed by 1 base and J by 6 bases, 13 bases remained unmatched. Germline lookup yields CDR1 KGHDR and CDR2 SFDVKD. The CDR3 spans 19 residues. For the CDR3, the DNA is TGTGCCACCAGTGATTTTCCCGGTCGGACTAGCGGGGTCGGCGATACGCAGTATTTT. Amino acid sequence: CATSDFPGRTSGVGDTQYF.

This clonotype was recorded at least ten times. CDR3 DNA sequence: TGCAGTGCTAGAGATCCAACAGCGAGCTACAATGAGCAGTTCTTC. Translating it yields CSARDPTASYNEQFF. V and J are TRBV20-1 and TRBJ2-1, with unresolved D. The ends were cut back, 0 bases at V and 3 bases at J, with 12 bases in the middle. The CDR3 sequence is 15 residues long. Germline lookup yields CDR1 DFQATT and CDR2 SNEGSKA (reference sequence).

In this sample, this clonotype turned up many times. This rearrangement joins TRBV3-1 to TRBJ2-2; D is ambiguous. This CDR3 region has 13 residues. V was pared by 6 bases and J by 1 base, with 6 bases between. The germline V gene has CDR1 LGHDT and CDR2 YNNKEL (reference sequence). For the CDR3, the DNA is TGTGCCAGCAGGCCCGGGAACACCGGGGAGCTGTTTTTT. Protein product: CASRPGNTGELFF.

The genes are TRBV3-1 and TRBJ1-1, with D perhaps TRBD1 (6 bases). Between the trimmed V and J ends, which lost 5 bases and 5 bases, there was a span of 18 bases. Germline assignment: CDR1 LGHDT and CDR2 YNNKEL (reference sequence). CDR3 size: 15 residues. CDR3 sequence (DNA): TGTGCCAGCAGCTTGAGGGGGGGGCGGGTTACTGAAGCTTTCTTT. As protein: CASSLRGGRVTEAFF. Looking up the rest from reference TRBV3-1 and TRBJ1-1 gives the full variable domain: DTAVSQTPKYLVTQMGNDKSIKCEQNLGHDTMYWYKQDSKKFLKIMFSYNNKELIINETVPNRFSPKSPDKAHLNLHINSLELGDSAVYFCASSLRGGRVTEAFFGQGTRLTVV.

Ten or more counts support this clonotype. This chain joins TRBV20-1 and TRBJ2-2; D call uncertain. This CDR3 has 12 residues. The germline V gene has CDR1 DFQATT and CDR2 SNEGSKA (reference sequence). The V end lost 0 bases, the J end lost 4 bases, and 3 bases lay between the germline ends. The DNA for the CDR3 is TGCAGTGCTAGAGAACCCACCGGGGAGCTGTTTTTT. Translated, it gives CSAREPTGELFF.

The table lists this clonotype with many counts. The chain joins TRBV5-1 to TRBJ2-3; 8 bases are shared with TRBD2. This CDR3 region has 16 residues. V lost 0 bases and J lost 5; bases outside the gene matches: 8. The germline gives CDR1 SGHRS, CDR2 YFSETQ. The DNA of the CDR3 is TGCGCCAGCAGCTTGGAGGCTAGCGGGCTCGGAGATACGCAGTATTTT. This gives the protein CASSLEASGLGDTQYF.